This T cell receptor (beta chain) was retrieved from a study of blood T cell repertoires in COVID-19. Study in general: Acute-phase and convalescent COVID-19 samples originated in the United States, Italy and Spain. T cells, B-cell-depleted T cells, or PBMCs provided the cDNA or gDNA that served as material.

Germline assignment: CDR1 SNHLY and CDR2 FYNNEI. The CDR3 extends over 15 amino acids. Trimming left V 6 bases short and J 3 bases short, with 17 bases between. How the authors handled the data: Using reference gene primer amplification, nucleated cell counts were estimated. Only in-frame clones appear in the TCRdb table, and some are missing; sequencing was by immunoSEQ multiplex PCR. V and J calls and clone size come straight from that table; D and trimming were deduced from the DNA. The sample includes 95,000 to 150,000 clones, just over 85% of them seen just once. The receptor's source is a man aged 35 to 55 with acute or convalescent COVID-19. The chain combines TRBV2 with TRBJ1-2; TRBD1 might be the D (6 bases). The sample taken for sequencing was peripheral blood. CDR3: CASRQPGTPHYGYTF. CDR3 nucleotide sequence: TGTGCCAGCAGACAACCCGGGACACCCCACTATGGCTACACCTTC.